This TCR beta chain was sequenced for a study of control samples from healthy donors and cancer patients. CDR3 length: 13 residues. Germline V gene data show CDR1 as LNHDA and CDR2 as SQIVND (reference sequence). V was cut by 3 bases and J by 5 bases, with 8 bases left in between. Profiling relied on immunoSEQ multiplex PCR, and the TCRdb table lists in-frame clones only, not all of them. The sample gives 130,000 or so clones, more than 70% of which show up once; roughly 2.8% is in the top ten. Sequencing was done on a sample of blood. The TCR originated in a man between 60 and 70 years old in good health. The J gene is TRBJ1-5, the V gene TRBV19; the D is unclear. The CDR3, as DNA: TGTGCCAGTAGTATGTCGGGGTATCAGCCCCAGCATTTT. Its protein product is CASSMSGYQPQHF.